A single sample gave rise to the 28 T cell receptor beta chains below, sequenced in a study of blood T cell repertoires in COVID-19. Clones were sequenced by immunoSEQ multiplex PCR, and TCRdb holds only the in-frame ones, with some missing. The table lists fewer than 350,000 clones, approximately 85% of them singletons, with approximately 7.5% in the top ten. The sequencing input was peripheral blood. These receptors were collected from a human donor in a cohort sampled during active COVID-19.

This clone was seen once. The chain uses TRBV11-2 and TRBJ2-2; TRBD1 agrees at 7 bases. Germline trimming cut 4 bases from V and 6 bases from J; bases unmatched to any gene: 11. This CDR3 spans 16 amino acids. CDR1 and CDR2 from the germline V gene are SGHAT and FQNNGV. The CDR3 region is CASSWMGQSPAGELFF. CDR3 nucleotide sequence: TGTGCCAGCAGCTGGATGGGACAGAGTCCCGCCGGGGAGCTGTTTTTT.

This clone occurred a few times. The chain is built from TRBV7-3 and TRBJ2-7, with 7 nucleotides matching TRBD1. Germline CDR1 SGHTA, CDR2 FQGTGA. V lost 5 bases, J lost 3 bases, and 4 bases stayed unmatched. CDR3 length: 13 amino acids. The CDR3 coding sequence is TGTGCCAGCAGCCCGGGACAGCTCTACGAGCAGTACTTC. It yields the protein CASSPGQLYEQYF.

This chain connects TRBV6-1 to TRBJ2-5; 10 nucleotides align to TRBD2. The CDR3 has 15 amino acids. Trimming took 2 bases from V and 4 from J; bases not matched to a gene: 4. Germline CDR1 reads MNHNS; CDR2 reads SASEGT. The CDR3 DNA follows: TGTGCCAGCAGTGAAAGCGGGGGGGCCTTAGAGACCCAGTACTTC. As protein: CASSESGGALETQYF.

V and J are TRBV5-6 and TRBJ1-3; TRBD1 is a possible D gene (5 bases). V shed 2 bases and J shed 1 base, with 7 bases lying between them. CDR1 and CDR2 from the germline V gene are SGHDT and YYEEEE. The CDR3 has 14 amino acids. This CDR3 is CASSFRTSGNTIYF. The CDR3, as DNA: TGTGCCAGCAGCTTTAGGACATCTGGAAACACCATATATTTT. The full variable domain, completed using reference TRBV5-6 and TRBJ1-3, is DAGVTQSPTHLIKTRGQQVTLRCSPKSGHDTVSWYQQALGQGPQFIFQYYEEEERQRGNFPDRFSGHQFPNYSSELNVNALLLGDSALYLCASSFRTSGNTIYFGEGSWLTVV.

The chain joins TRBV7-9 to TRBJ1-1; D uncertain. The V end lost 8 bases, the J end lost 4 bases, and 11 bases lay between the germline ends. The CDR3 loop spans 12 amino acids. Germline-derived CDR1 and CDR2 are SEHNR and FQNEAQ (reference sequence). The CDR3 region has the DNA TGTGCCAGCCTAGGCGAAGGCACTGAAGCTTTCTTT. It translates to CASLGEGTEAFF.

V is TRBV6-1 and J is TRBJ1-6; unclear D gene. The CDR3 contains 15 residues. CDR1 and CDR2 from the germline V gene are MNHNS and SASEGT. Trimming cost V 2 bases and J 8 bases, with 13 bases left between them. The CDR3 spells CASSESQTTYSPLHF. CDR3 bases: TGTGCCAGCAGTGAATCACAGACAACGTATTCACCCCTCCACTTT.

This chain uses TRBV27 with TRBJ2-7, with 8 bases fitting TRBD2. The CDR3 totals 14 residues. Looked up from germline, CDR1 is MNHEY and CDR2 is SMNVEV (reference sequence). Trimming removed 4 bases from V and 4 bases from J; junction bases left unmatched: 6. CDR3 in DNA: TGTGCCAGCAGTTCACCCGGGGGGGGGTACGAGCAGTACTTC. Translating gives CASSSPGGGYEQYF.

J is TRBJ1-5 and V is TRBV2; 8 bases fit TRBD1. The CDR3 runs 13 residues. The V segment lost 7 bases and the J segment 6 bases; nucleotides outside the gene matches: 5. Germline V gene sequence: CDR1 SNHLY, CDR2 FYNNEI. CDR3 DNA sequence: TGTGCCAGCACCCCAGGGGGCGGTCAGCCCCAGCATTTT. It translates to CASTPGGGQPQHF.

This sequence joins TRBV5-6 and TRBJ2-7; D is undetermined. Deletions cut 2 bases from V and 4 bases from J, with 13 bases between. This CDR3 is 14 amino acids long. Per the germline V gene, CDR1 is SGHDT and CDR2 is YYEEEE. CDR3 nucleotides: TGTGCCAGCAGCTTAGACACCTCGGATTACGAGCAGTACTTC. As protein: CASSLDTSDYEQYF.

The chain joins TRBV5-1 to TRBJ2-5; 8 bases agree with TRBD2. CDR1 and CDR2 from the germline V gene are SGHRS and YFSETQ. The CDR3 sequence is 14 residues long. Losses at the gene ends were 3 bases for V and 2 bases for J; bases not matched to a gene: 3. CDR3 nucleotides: TGCGCCAGCAGCTCCCCTAGCGGGCAAGAGACCCAGTACTTC. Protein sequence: CASSSPSGQETQYF.

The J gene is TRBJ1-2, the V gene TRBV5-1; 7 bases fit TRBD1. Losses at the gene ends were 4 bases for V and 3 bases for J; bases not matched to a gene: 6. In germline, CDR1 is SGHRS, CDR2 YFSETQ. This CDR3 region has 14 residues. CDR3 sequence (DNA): TGCGCCAGCAGCAACAATGGACAGGACTATGGCTACACCTTC. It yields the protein CASSNNGQDYGYTF.

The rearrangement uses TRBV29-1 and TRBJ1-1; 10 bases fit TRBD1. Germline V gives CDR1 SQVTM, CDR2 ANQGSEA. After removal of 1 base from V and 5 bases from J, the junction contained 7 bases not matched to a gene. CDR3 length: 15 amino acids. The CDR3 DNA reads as TGCAGCGTTGAAGTTGGACGGGACAGGGGAACTGAAGCTTTCTTT. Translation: CSVEVGRDRGTEAFF.

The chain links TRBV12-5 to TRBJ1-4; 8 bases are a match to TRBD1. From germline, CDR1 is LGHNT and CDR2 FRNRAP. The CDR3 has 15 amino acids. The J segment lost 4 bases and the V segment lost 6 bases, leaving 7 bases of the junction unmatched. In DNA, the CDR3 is TGTGCTAGTGGCCCGCAGGGGGCCCTTAATGAAAAACTGTTTTTT. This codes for CASGPQGALNEKLFF.

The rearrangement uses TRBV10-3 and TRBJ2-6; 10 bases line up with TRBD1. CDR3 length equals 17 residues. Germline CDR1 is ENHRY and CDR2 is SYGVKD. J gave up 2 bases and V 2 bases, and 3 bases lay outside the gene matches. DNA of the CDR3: TGTGCCATCAGTGAGGAGACAGGGGGCCCTGGGGCCAACGTCCTGACTTTC. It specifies CAISEETGGPGANVLTF.

CDR3 bases: TGTGCCAGCAGAAACACATACTATGGCTACACCTTC. Its translation: CASRNTYYGYTF. This chain connects TRBV6-5 to TRBJ1-2; D gene uncertain. Germline V gene data show CDR1 as MNHEY and CDR2 as SVGAGI. Trimming removed 6 bases at V and 3 bases at J, with 8 bases between. The CDR3 is 12 residues long.

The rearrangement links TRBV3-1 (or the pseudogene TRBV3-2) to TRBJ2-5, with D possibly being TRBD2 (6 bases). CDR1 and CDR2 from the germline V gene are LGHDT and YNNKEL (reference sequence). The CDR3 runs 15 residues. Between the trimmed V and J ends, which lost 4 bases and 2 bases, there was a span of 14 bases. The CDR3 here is CASSPATGTQETQYF. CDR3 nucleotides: TGTGCCAGCAGCCCGGCCACGGGGACTCAAGAGACCCAGTACTTC.

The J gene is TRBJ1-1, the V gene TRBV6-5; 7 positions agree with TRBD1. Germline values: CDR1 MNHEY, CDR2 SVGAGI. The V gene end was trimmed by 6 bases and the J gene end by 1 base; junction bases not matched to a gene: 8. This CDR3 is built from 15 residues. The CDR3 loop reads CASSLTGFQNTEAFF. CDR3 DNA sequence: TGTGCCAGCAGCTTGACAGGGTTCCAGAACACTGAAGCTTTCTTT.

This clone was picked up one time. The CDR3 sequence is CASSIQGETQYF. The CDR3 bases are TGTGCCAGTAGTATACAGGGAGAGACCCAGTACTTC. The chain employs TRBV19 and TRBJ2-5, with TRBD1 as a possible D gene (5 bases). V gave up 2 bases and J gave up 4 bases, with 5 bases separating them. Germline V gene data show CDR1 as LNHDA and CDR2 as SQIVND (reference sequence). There are 12 residues in the CDR3.

For the CDR3, the DNA is TGTGCCAGCAGTTTCGTCCGGTACGAGCAGTACTTC. Its protein product is CASSFVRYEQYF. V and J are TRBV12-3 or TRBV12-4 and TRBJ2-7, with D unresolved. Trimming left V 3 bases short and J 4 bases short, with 7 bases between. The CDR3 has 12 amino acids.

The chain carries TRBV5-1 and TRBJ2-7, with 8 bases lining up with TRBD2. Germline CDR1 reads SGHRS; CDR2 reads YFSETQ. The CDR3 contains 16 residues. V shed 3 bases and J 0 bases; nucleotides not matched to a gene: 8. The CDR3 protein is CASSSLTSESSYEQYF. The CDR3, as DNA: TGCGCCAGCAGCTCATTGACTAGCGAGAGCTCCTACGAGCAGTACTTC.

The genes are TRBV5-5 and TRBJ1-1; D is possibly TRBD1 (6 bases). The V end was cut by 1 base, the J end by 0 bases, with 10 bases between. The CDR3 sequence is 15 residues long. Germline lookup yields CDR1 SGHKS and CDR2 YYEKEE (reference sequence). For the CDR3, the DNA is TGTGCCAGCAGCTTGAGCCGGGACATGAACACTGAAGCTTTCTTT. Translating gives CASSLSRDMNTEAFF.

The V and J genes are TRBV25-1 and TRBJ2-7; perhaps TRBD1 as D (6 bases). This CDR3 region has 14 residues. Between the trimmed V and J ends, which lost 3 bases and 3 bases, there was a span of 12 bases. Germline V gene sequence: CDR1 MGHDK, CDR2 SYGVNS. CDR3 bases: TGTGCCAGCAGTGACGGACAGTTCCTCTACGAGCAGTACTTC. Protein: CASSDGQFLYEQYF.

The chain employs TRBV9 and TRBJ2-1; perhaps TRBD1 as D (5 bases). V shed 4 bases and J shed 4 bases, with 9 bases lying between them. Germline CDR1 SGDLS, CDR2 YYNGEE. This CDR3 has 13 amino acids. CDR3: CASSLTGYNEQFF. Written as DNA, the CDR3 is TGTGCCAGCAGCCTTACAGGTTACAATGAGCAGTTCTTC.

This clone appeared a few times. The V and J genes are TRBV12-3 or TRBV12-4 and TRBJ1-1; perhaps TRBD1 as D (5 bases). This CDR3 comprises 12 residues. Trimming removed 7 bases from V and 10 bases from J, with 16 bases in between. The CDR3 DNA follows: TGTGCCAGCAACCCGAGGTGGGGGGGAGCTTTCTTT. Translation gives CASNPRWGGAFF.

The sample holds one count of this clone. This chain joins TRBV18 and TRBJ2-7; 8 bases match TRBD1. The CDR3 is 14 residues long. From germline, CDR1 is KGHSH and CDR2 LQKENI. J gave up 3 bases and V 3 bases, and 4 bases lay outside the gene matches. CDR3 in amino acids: CASSPDRAHYEQYF. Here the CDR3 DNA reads TGTGCCAGCTCACCGGACAGGGCCCACTACGAGCAGTACTTC.

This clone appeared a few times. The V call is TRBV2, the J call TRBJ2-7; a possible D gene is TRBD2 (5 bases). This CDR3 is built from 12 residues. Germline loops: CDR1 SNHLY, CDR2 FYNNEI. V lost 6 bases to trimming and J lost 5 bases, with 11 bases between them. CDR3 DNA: TGTGCCAGCAGCGAGGGTTACGACGAGCAGTACTTC. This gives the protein CASSEGYDEQYF. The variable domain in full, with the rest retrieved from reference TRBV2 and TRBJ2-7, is EPEVTQTPSHQVTQMGQEVILRCVPISNHLYFYWYRQILGQKVEFLVSFYNNEISEKSEIFDDQFSVERPDGSNFTLKIRSTKLEDSAMYFCASSEGYDEQYFGPGTRLTVT.

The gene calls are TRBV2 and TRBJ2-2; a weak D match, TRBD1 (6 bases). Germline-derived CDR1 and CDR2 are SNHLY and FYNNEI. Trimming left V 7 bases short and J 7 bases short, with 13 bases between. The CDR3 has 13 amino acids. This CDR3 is CASTGGASGELFF. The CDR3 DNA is TGTGCCAGCACTGGGGGCGCGAGCGGGGAGCTGTTTTTT.

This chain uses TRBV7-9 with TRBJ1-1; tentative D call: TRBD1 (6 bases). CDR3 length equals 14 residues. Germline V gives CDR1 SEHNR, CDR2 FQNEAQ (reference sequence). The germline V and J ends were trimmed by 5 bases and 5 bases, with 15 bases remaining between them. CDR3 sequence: CASSLYRVGTEAFF. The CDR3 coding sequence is TGTGCCAGCAGCCTTTACAGGGTGGGAACTGAAGCTTTCTTT.